One and the same sample provided the 5 T cell receptor beta chains below, sequenced in a study of post-analysis software for immune sequencing data. Sequencing libraries made from TCR beta cDNA carried unique molecular identifiers. A single record per CDR3 protein comes from TCRdb applying MiXCR to the PCR reads. The data contain about 770,000 distinct CDR3 sequences, 35% to 55% of them singletons. These receptors lack a known antigen. Findings of the study overall: TRBV5-6, TRBV5-1 and TRBV20-1 were among five TRBV segments more frequent in patients than controls.

The sample consisted of blood. The receptors were gathered from a girl aged 5 to 17 with multiple sclerosis.

The rearrangement links TRBV20-1 to TRBJ2-1; D might be TRBD1 or TRBD2, each matching 6 bases. The V gene lost 3 bases and the J gene lost 3 bases, with 15 bases spanning the gap. CDR3 size: 15 residues. CDR1 is DFQATT, CDR2 SNEGSKA, per germline (reference sequence). CDR3 nucleotide sequence: TGCAGTGCTAGGGTTCATGGAGGGGGCTACAATGAGCAGTTCTTC. It yields the protein CSARVHGGGYNEQFF.

The J gene is TRBJ2-4, the V gene TRBV19; TRBD2 might be the D (7 bases). The end of the DNA aligns better with TRBJ2-7, so the J call may be wrong. The V gene's germline CDR1 is LNHDA and CDR2 SQIVND (reference sequence). The CDR3 runs 13 residues. DNA for the CDR3: TGTGCCAGTAGGGTGCGGGGGCCTCACGAGCAGTACTTC. Its translation: CASRVRGPHEQYF.

V gene TRBV6-1 combines with J gene TRBJ1-1; D is perhaps TRBD1 (5 bases). With 6 bases removed from V and 2 bases from J, the gap between germline ends came to 25 bases. This CDR3 comprises 18 residues. The germline gives CDR1 MNHNS, CDR2 SASEGT. For the CDR3, the DNA is TGTGCCAGCAGACCCTTTCGGACCGGGGGGTCCCCAAACACTGAAGCTTTCTTT. Translation gives CASRPFRTGGSPNTEAFF.

This clonotype was seen a few times. This chain connects TRBV12-3 or TRBV12-4 to TRBJ2-3, with a possible D match to TRBD1 (6 bases). This CDR3 contains 16 residues. Between the trimmed V and J ends, which lost 6 bases and 0 bases, there was a span of 16 bases. The CDR3 nucleotides read TGTGCCAGCAGCTCATCTGGGACATCGAGCACAGATACGCAGTATTTT. Its translation: CASSSSGTSSTDTQYF.

The chain couples TRBV7-2 to TRBJ1-2; D not resolved. The length of the CDR3 is 15 residues. The V and J ends lost 1 base and 1 base respectively, with 10 bases between them. Germline V CDR1 and CDR2: SGHTA, FQGNSA. The CDR3 is CASSLDIGLNYGYTF. CDR3 nucleotides: TGTGCCAGCAGCTTAGATATTGGCCTTAACTATGGCTACACCTTC.